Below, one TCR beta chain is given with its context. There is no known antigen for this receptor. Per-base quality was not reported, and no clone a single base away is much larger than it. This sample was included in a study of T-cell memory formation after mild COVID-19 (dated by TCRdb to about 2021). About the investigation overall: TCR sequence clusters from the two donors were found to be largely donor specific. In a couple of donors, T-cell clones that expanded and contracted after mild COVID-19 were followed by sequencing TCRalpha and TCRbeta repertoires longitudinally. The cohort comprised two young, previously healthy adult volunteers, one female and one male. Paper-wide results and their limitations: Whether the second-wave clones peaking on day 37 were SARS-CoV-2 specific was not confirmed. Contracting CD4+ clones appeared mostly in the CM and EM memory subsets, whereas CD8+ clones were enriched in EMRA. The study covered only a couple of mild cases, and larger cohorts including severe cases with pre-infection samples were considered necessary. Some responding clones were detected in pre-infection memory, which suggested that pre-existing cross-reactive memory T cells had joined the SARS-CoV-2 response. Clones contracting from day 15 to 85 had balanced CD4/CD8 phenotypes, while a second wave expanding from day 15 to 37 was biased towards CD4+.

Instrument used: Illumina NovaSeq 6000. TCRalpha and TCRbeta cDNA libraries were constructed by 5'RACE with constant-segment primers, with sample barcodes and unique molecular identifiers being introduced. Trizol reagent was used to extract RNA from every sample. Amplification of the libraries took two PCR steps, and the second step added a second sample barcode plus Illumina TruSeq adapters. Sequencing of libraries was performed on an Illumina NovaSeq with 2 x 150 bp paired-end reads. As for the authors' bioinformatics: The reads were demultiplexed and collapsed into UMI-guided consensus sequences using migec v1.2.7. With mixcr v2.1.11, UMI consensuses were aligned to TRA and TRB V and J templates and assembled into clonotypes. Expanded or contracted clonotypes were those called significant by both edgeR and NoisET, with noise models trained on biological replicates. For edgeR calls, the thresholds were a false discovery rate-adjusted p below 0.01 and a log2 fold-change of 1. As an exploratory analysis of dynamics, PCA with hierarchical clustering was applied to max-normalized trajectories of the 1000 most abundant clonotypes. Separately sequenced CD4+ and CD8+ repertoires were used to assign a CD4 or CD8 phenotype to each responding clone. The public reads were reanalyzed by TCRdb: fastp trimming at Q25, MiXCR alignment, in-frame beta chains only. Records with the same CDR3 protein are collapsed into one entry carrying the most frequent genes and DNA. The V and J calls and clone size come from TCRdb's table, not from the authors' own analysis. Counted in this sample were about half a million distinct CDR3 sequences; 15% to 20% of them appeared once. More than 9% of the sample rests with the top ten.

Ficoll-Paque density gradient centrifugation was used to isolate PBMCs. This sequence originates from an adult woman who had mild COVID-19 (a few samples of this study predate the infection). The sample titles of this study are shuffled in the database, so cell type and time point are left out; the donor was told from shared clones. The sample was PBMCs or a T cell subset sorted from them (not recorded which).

This receptor carries the CDR3 CAWTQLKGASNEAFF. The bases are TGTGCCTGGACACAACTCAAAGGAGCATCTAATGAAGCTTTCTTT. The V and J segments used are TRBV30 and TRBJ1-1; the D gene identity is not certain. V and J lose 4 bases and 7 bases, and a span of 22 bases separates them. The germline V gene encodes CDR1 GTSNPN and CDR2 SVGIG (reference sequence). The CDR3 measures 15 amino acids from cysteine to phenylalanine. Only the CDR3 portion is preserved as DNA: 45 bases, with reading frame beginning at the first base.